These 30 T cell receptor beta chains originate from one sample sequenced in a study of regulatory T cells in long-lasting Graves disease. For TCR beta, libraries came from iRepertoire HTBI primers and Arm-PCR of CDR3 regions. TCRdb ran MiXCR on the multiplex PCR reads and lists one entry per CDR3 protein. In the table there are some 400,000 distinct CDR3 sequences, 15% of which are singletons. Time point denoted: newly diagnosed GD, antithyroid drugs for less than 3 months. TCR sequences were obtained from RNA taken from PBMCs. These data were also filed under a second study, of T cells in Graves' hyperthyroidism and ophthalmopathy.

Sequences were derived from peripheral blood mononuclear cells (PBMCs), sampled at new diagnosis, from a patient treated with antithyroid drugs. The receptors were gathered from a woman younger than 45 with Graves disease.

This clonotype was observed many times. The rearrangement joins TRBV11-2 to TRBJ2-7, with a possible D match to TRBD2 (5 bases). CDR3 length: 14 residues. Germline values: CDR1 SGHAT, CDR2 FQNNGV. The V gene lost 1 base and the J gene lost 1 base, with 8 bases spanning the gap. The CDR3 nucleotides read TGTGCCAGCAGCTTAGCGTGGGAGTCCTACGAGCAGTACTTC. It translates to CASSLAWESYEQYF.

In this sample, this clonotype turned up many times. The chain couples TRBV18 to TRBJ2-5; D is possibly TRBD2 (6 bases). The CDR3 is made up of 14 amino acids. V was cut by 1 base and J by 2 bases, with 8 bases left in between. The germline CDR1 and CDR2 sequences are KGHSH and LQKENI. CDR3: CASSPRGDQETQYF. In DNA form, the CDR3 reads TGTGCCAGCTCACCACGGGGGGATCAAGAGACCCAGTACTTC. Looking up the rest from reference TRBV18 and TRBJ2-5 gives the full variable domain: NAGVMQNPRHLVRRRGQEARLRCSPMKGHSHVYWYRQLPEEGLKFMVYLQKENIIDESGMPKERFSAEFPKEGPSILRIQQVVRGDSAAYFCASSPRGDQETQYFGPGTRLLVL.

This clonotype was counted at least ten times. The rearrangement links TRBV10-3 to TRBJ2-7; maybe TRBD2 (6 bases). V lost 10 bases and J 6 bases, leaving 16 bases between the germline ends. Per the germline V gene, CDR1 is ENHRY and CDR2 is SYGVKD. The CDR3 consists of 12 residues. CDR3 region: CATRSGASEQYF. Here the CDR3 DNA reads TGTGCCACCCGATCGGGAGCGTCCGAGCAGTACTTC.

There are a few counts of this clonotype. Germline is not matched at one junction end, which may reflect a read error. The chain employs TRBV20-1 and TRBJ1-1; no reliable D call. Germline V gives CDR1 DFQATT, CDR2 SNEGSKA (reference sequence). The CDR3 runs to 13 residues. In nucleotides, the CDR3 is TGCAGTGCTAGAGCTGCCCTTTACACTGAAGCTTCCTTT. Protein sequence: CSARAALYTEASF.

This clonotype was seen a few times. The gene calls are TRBV24-1 and TRBJ2-1; 13 nucleotides line up with TRBD2. Per the germline V gene, CDR1 is KGHDR and CDR2 is SFDVKD. Germline trimming cut 3 bases from V and 12 bases from J; bases unmatched to any gene: 19. This CDR3 contains 19 residues. DNA for the CDR3: TGTGCCACCAGTGATACCGGGACACGGACTAGCGGGAGTTTACATGGGCAGTTCTTC. This codes for CATSDTGTRTSGSLHGQFF.

The rearrangement uses TRBV20-1 and TRBJ2-5, with D maybe TRBD2 (6 bases). V lost 5 bases and J lost 3, with 10 bases in between. CDR3 length: 12 residues. CDR1 and CDR2 from the germline V gene are DFQATT and SNEGSKA (reference sequence). The CDR3 coding sequence is TGCAGTGCTGGAAGACTAGAAGAGACCCAGTACTTC. It codes for CSAGRLEETQYF.

This clonotype was found a few times. Written as DNA, the CDR3 is TGTGCCAGCAGCTTCGGGACTAGCGGGAGGTCTGGGGCCAACGTCCTGACTTTC. This codes for CASSFGTSGRSGANVLTF. The chain links TRBV11-3 to TRBJ2-6; 15 positions agree with TRBD2. This CDR3 is built from 18 residues. The trim removed 3 bases at V and 1 base at J, leaving 1 base unmatched. CDR1 and CDR2 (germline): SGHNT, YENEEA.

The chain combines TRBV25-1 with TRBJ2-7; 11 positions agree with TRBD1. The junction had 3 bases not matched to a gene; V was cut back by 1 base and J by 1 base. Germline CDR1 reads MGHDK; CDR2 reads SYGVNS. The CDR3 runs 16 residues. CDR3 region: CASSEWGTGGSYEQYF. CDR3 DNA sequence: TGTGCCAGCAGTGAATGGGGGACAGGGGGTTCCTACGAGCAGTACTTC.

Many counts were recorded for this clonotype. The genes are TRBV30 and TRBJ1-2; 7 bases fit TRBD1. Losses at the gene ends were 1 base for V and 4 bases for J; bases not matched to a gene: 0. Germline V gives CDR1 GTSNPN, CDR2 SVGIG (reference sequence). CDR3 length: 12 amino acids. CDR3 in amino acids: CAWSGQGYGYTF. The DNA of the CDR3 is TGTGCCTGGAGTGGACAGGGCTATGGCTACACCTTC.

This clonotype was detected many times. The chain joins TRBV4-1 to TRBJ2-7, with TRBD2 matching over 9 bases. The CDR3 length is 15 residues. CDR1 is MGHRA, CDR2 YSYEKL, per germline. J gave up 3 bases and V 1 base, and 4 bases lay outside the gene matches. The CDR3 sequence: CASSQGRGGIYEQYF. CDR3 DNA sequence: TGCGCCAGCAGCCAAGGGCGGGGGGGTATCTACGAGCAGTACTTC.

This clonotype came up many times. V usage is TRBV11-2 and J usage is TRBJ2-1; no firm D call. V gave up 5 bases and J gave up 2 bases, with 13 bases separating them. There are 15 residues in the CDR3. Per germline, CDR1 SGHAT and CDR2 FQNNGV. CDR3 in amino acids: CASSGGGMAYNEQFF. The CDR3 DNA reads TGTGCCAGCAGCGGTGGTGGAATGGCCTACAATGAGCAGTTCTTC.

This clonotype was recorded a few times. The V gene is TRBV25-1, the J gene TRBJ1-6; D gene ambiguous. The CDR3 totals 14 residues. Germline lookup yields CDR1 MGHDK and CDR2 SYGVNS. Trimming took 3 bases from V and 10 from J, leaving 13 bases between them. CDR3 nucleotide sequence: TGTGCCAGCAGTGATATAGGGCTCGGGTCACCCCTCCACTTT. It specifies CASSDIGLGSPLHF.

This clonotype came up many times. This rearrangement joins TRBV20-1 to TRBJ2-1; D remains ambiguous. This CDR3 spans 14 amino acids. Trimming took 4 bases from V and 4 from J, leaving 14 bases between them. Germline V CDR1 and CDR2: DFQATT, SNEGSKA (reference sequence). The CDR3 region is CSAIEPKGYNEQFF. CDR3 sequence (DNA): TGCAGTGCTATAGAACCAAAGGGTTACAATGAGCAGTTCTTC.

This clonotype was seen at least ten times. The genes are TRBV27 and TRBJ2-1, with D tentatively TRBD2 (6 bases). The CDR3 runs to 18 residues. Germline-derived CDR1 and CDR2 are MNHEY and SMNVEV (reference sequence). The ends were cut back, 8 bases at V and 7 bases at J, with 30 bases in the middle. CDR3 coding DNA: TGTGCCAGCCTCATTTCCTTCTTTCCTAGCGCGAAAAGGAATGAGCAGTTCTTC. It specifies CASLISFFPSAKRNEQFF.

In this sample, this clonotype turned up many times. CDR3 bases: TGTGCCAGCAGCCCCCGTTCCGAAGGTTCAGATACGCAGTATTTT. This encodes CASSPRSEGSDTQYF. The genes are TRBV3-1 and TRBJ2-3; D ambiguous. Deletions cut 4 bases from V and 4 bases from J, with 15 bases between. CDR1 and CDR2 from the germline V gene are LGHDT and YNNKEL (reference sequence). The CDR3 spans 15 residues.

This clonotype occurred many times. The chain links TRBV9 to TRBJ2-5, with 9 bases that match TRBD1. After removal of 0 bases from V and 4 bases from J, the junction contained 1 base not matched to a gene. The CDR3 extends over 14 amino acids. The germline gives CDR1 SGDLS, CDR2 YYNGEE. CDR3 protein: CASSVDRGRETQYF. For the CDR3, the DNA is TGTGCCAGCAGCGTAGACAGGGGGCGAGAGACCCAGTACTTC.

This clonotype was seen more than once but under ten times. The genes are TRBV14 and TRBJ1-1, with TRBD1 as a possible D gene (6 bases). With 4 bases removed from V and 7 bases from J, the gap between germline ends came to 16 bases. Germline CDR1 SGHDN, CDR2 FVKESK. The CDR3 totals 14 residues. CDR3 sequence reads: CASSPLGDKDEAFF. Written as DNA, the CDR3 is TGTGCCAGCAGCCCCCTTGGGGACAAAGATGAAGCTTTCTTT.

The chain links TRBV7-6 to TRBJ2-5; 15 bases line up with TRBD2. The CDR3 length is 14 residues. Germline lookup yields CDR1 SGHVS and CDR2 FNYEAQ. J was trimmed by 8 bases and V by 5 bases; bases with no gene match: 3. CDR3 coding DNA: TGTGCCAGCAGCCAGGGACTAGCGGGAGGTACCCAGTACTTC. This sequence encodes CASSQGLAGGTQYF. The variable domain in full, with the rest retrieved from reference TRBV7-6 and TRBJ2-5, is GAGVSQSPRYKVTKRGQDVALRCDPISGHVSLYWYRQALGQGPEFLTYFNYEAQQDKSGLPNDRFSAERPEGSISTLTIQRTEQRDSAMYRCASSQGLAGGTQYFGPGTRLLVL.

This clonotype was detected once. The chain uses TRBV11-3 and TRBJ1-1, with no clear D. The CDR3 has 14 residues. V was pared by 1 base and J by 3 bases, with 9 bases between. CDR1 and CDR2 from the germline V gene are SGHNT and YENEEA. The DNA of the CDR3 is TGTGCCAGCAGCTTAGCCCCAACGTACACTGAAGCTTTCTTT. Its protein product is CASSLAPTYTEAFF.

This clonotype was picked up a small number of times. Given a much more abundant clone one base away, this may be a read error. The chain recombines TRBV27 with TRBJ2-7, with TRBD1 matching over 8 bases. Trimming at V came to 4 bases and at J to 3 bases, leaving 11 bases not matched to a gene. The CDR3 sequence is 16 residues long. The germline V gene has CDR1 MNHEY and CDR2 SMNVEV (reference sequence). In DNA, the CDR3 is TGTGCCAGCAGTTCGAACGACAGGGGCCTTAACTACGAGCAGTACTTC. Protein sequence: CASSSNDRGLNYEQYF.

V is TRBV11-3 and J is TRBJ2-1; weak D call: TRBD1 (6 bases). The germline V gene encodes CDR1 SGHNT and CDR2 YENEEA. CDR3 length equals 15 residues. Trimming cost V 5 bases and J 9 bases, with 20 bases left between them. The CDR3 loop reads CASSQRGKGPREQFF. The CDR3 DNA reads as TGTGCCAGCAGCCAAAGGGGGAAGGGACCGCGTGAGCAGTTCTTC.

The chain employs TRBV7-2 and TRBJ2-3; 14 bases agree with TRBD2. The V and J ends lost 4 bases and 4 bases, in that order; junction bases with no gene match: 4. The germline gives CDR1 SGHTA, CDR2 FQGNSA. CDR3 length equals 16 residues. The CDR3 spells CASSYRLAGGPDTQYF. In DNA form, the CDR3 reads TGTGCCAGCAGCTACAGACTAGCGGGAGGGCCAGATACGCAGTATTTT.

This clonotype was found a few times. The chain joins TRBV11-2 to TRBJ2-1, with D maybe TRBD1 (5 bases). This CDR3 region has 11 residues. V was trimmed by 0 bases and J by 12 bases, leaving 6 bases between them. CDR1 and CDR2 (germline): SGHAT, FQNNGV. CDR3 DNA sequence: TGTGCCAGCAGCTTAGAACAGGTGCAGTTCTTC. The encoded protein is CASSLEQVQFF.

This clonotype was detected many times. DNA for the CDR3: TGCAGCGTTCTTAAACTAGCGGGAACCAGGTACGAGCAGTACTTC. The encoded protein is CSVLKLAGTRYEQYF. The rearrangement joins TRBV29-1 to TRBJ2-7; 10 bases fit TRBD2. V lost 5 bases and J lost 4; bases outside the gene matches: 11. The CDR3 is made up of 15 amino acids. CDR1 and CDR2 (germline): SQVTM, ANQGSEA.

In its sample, this clonotype was seen many times. The rearrangement uses TRBV28 and TRBJ1-2, with D maybe TRBD1 (5 bases). Trimming removed 3 bases from V and 6 bases from J, with 14 bases in between. The CDR3 spans 14 residues. CDR1 and CDR2 (germline): MDHEN, SYDVKM. The CDR3 nucleotides read TGTGCCAGCAGTTTCGGGGGGATGGATAATGGCTACACCTTC. It specifies CASSFGGMDNGYTF.

The table lists this clonotype with a few counts. The rearrangement joins TRBV29-1 to TRBJ2-2; TRBD2 is a possible D gene (5 bases). Trimming took 4 bases from V and 6 from J, leaving 18 bases between them. The V gene's germline CDR1 is SQVTM and CDR2 ANQGSEA. CDR3 size: 15 residues. The CDR3 DNA is TGCAGCGTTGTTTTCCCCGGGGTTTCGGCCGGGGAGCTGTTTTTT. This translates into CSVVFPGVSAGELFF.

As concerns this clonotype: This likely stems from a read error, as it lies one base from a far larger clone. The chain carries TRBV27 and TRBJ2-1; 10 bases are shared with TRBD2. The germline V gene encodes CDR1 MNHEY and CDR2 SMNVEV (reference sequence). The J segment lost 10 bases and the V segment lost 2 bases, leaving 11 bases of the junction unmatched. The CDR3 has 16 amino acids. The CDR3 protein is CASSLGASGSVYEQFF. The DNA of the CDR3 is TGTGCCAGCAGTTTAGGAGCTAGCGGGAGTGTTTACGAGCAGTTCTTC.

This clonotype was found many times. The chain recombines TRBV10-1 with TRBJ2-5; D is uncertain. The CDR3 has 14 amino acids. CDR1 is WNHNN and CDR2 is SYGVQD in the germline V gene (reference sequence). V was shortened by 4 bases and J by 5 bases, with 14 bases between the two germline ends. The CDR3 DNA follows: TGCGCCAGCAGTGCCTTTAATGGTCCGGAGACCCAGTACTTC. It translates to CASSAFNGPETQYF.

This clonotype was recorded many times. V is TRBV5-8 and J is TRBJ2-5; TRBD2 matches at 13 bases. V dropped 6 bases and J dropped 5; count of bases not matched to a gene: 13. Germline V gene sequence: CDR1 SGHTS, CDR2 YDEGEE. The CDR3 extends over 17 amino acids. CDR3 DNA sequence: TGTGCCAGCATCGGACTAGCGGGAGCTGTTCGTTCGGAGACCCAGTACTTC. It codes for CASIGLAGAVRSETQYF.

This clonotype was detected many times. V and J are TRBV5-5 and TRBJ2-5; D unclear. Between the trimmed V and J ends, which lost 9 bases and 2 bases, there was a span of 11 bases. CDR3 size: 12 residues. Per the germline V gene, CDR1 is SGHKS and CDR2 is YYEKEE (reference sequence). The CDR3 region has the DNA TGTGCCACCGCCCGCCCACAAGAGACCCAGTACTTC. Protein sequence: CATARPQETQYF.